Listed here are 2 T cell receptor beta chains from one sample, sequenced in a study of CD8+ T cells in alopecia areata. cDNA serving as the sequencing template came from extracted, reverse transcribed RNA. Libraries were prepared by immunoSEQ multiplex PCR; TCRdb keeps only in-frame clonotypes and omits some of them. The repertoire holds some 200,000 clones, with 56% as singletons. The sequenced sample was CD8+ T cells sorted from blood. The receptors were gathered from a human donor in good health.

This clone was seen more than once but under ten times. J is TRBJ1-1 and V is TRBV18, with a tentative D call TRBD1 (5 bases). The germline V gene has CDR1 KGHSH and CDR2 LQKENI. CDR3 length equals 17 residues. V lost 6 bases and J lost 4, with 24 bases in between. CDR3 protein: CASSPNARELLATEAFF. The CDR3, as DNA: TGTGCCAGCTCCCCCAACGCCAGGGAGCTCTTGGCCACTGAAGCTTTCTTT.

This clone was detected only a few times. This sequence joins TRBV29-1 and TRBJ2-5; 9 bases fit TRBD1. Germline values: CDR1 SQVTM, CDR2 ANQGSEA. The CDR3 is made up of 16 amino acids. Trimming cost V 6 bases and J 4 bases; bases outside gene matches: 15. The CDR3 loop is CSVYHQGQGIGETQYF. The CDR3 nucleotides are TGCAGCGTCTACCATCAGGGACAGGGTATCGGAGAGACCCAGTACTTC. Full variable domain (missing parts from reference TRBV29-1 and TRBJ2-5): SAVISQKPSRDICQRGTSLTIQCQVDSQVTMMFWYRQQPGQSLTLIATANQGSEATYESGFVIDKFPISRPNLTFSTLTVSNMSPEDSSIYLCSVYHQGQGIGETQYFGPGTRLLVL.